The 31 T cell receptor beta chains reported below all come from one sample, sequenced in a study of T-cell reconstitution after alpha-beta-depleted transplantation in children (dated by TCRdb to between 2015 and 2016). Libraries came from PCR. These reads were obtained on an Illumina HiSeq 2500. To normalize quantification of the TCRbeta repertoire, the TCR libraries were built with molecular barcoding that relied on unique molecular identifiers. TCRdb trimmed public reads at Q25 via fastp, called clones via MiXCR and kept in-frame beta chains. Rows with one shared CDR3 protein collapse into an entry with the most common genes and DNA. A total of some 200,000 distinct CDR3 sequences appear in this sample, approximately 6.9% of them only once. The ten largest clones take up just over 5.5% of the sample. The label giving this sample's treatment or condition can be read as: allogeneic hematopoietic cell transplantation with graft depleted of TCRalphabeta T cells and CD19 B cells.

The specimen was PBMCs, collected before TCRalphabeta/CD19-depleted stem cell transplant. The source is a boy aged 2 to 9 with acute lymphoblastic leukemia, due to receive a stem cell transplant.

This clonotype has ten or more counts. This chain uses TRBV7-9 with TRBJ1-5; D uncertain. Trimming cost V 1 base and J 7 bases, with 8 bases left between them. CDR1 SEHNR and CDR2 FQNEAQ come from the germline V gene (reference sequence). CDR3 size: 13 residues. CDR3 loop: CASSLGSGQPQHF. In nucleotides, the CDR3 is TGTGCCAGCAGCTTAGGCAGCGGGCAGCCCCAGCATTTT. The full variable domain, completed using reference TRBV7-9 and TRBJ1-5, is DTGVSQNPRHKITKRGQNVTFRCDPISEHNRLYWYRQTLGQGPEFLTYFQNEAQLEKSRLLSDRFSAERPKGSFSTLEIQRTEQGDSAMYLCASSLGSGQPQHFGDGTRLSIL.

This clonotype was observed many times. This chain links TRBV4-3 with TRBJ2-3; D is undetermined. The germline gives CDR1 LGHNA, CDR2 YSLEER. V lost 0 bases to trimming and J lost 2 bases, with 6 bases between them. The CDR3 consists of 14 residues. The CDR3 nucleotides read TGCGCCAGCAGCCAAGATGGAGCCACAGATACGCAGTATTTT. This sequence encodes CASSQDGATDTQYF.

This clonotype was counted ten times or more. The CDR3 DNA follows: TGCGCCAGCAGCCTTGGATTACGACCCTCCTACAATGAGCAGTTCTTC. Translated: CASSLGLRPSYNEQFF. The rearrangement joins TRBV5-1 to TRBJ2-1; D remains ambiguous. The CDR3 is made up of 16 amino acids. In germline, CDR1 is SGHRS, CDR2 YFSETQ. V lost 4 bases, J lost 0 bases, and 14 bases lay in between. Complete variable domain (other parts from reference TRBV5-1 and TRBJ2-1): KAGVTQTPRYLIKTRGQQVTLSCSPISGHRSVSWYQQTPGQGLQFLFEYFSETQRNKGNFPGRFSGRQFSNSRSEMNVSTLELGDSALYLCASSLGLRPSYNEQFFGPGTRLTVL.

This clonotype was seen at least ten times. In DNA form, the CDR3 reads TGCGCCAGCAGCTGGACTAGCGCATACAATGAGCAGTTCTTC. This sequence encodes CASSWTSAYNEQFF. V and J are TRBV5-1 and TRBJ2-1; 9 bases line up with TRBD2. V shed 3 bases, J shed 4 bases, and the junction held 2 bases outside the gene matches. The CDR3 totals 14 residues. Per the germline V gene, CDR1 is SGHRS and CDR2 is YFSETQ.

The rearrangement uses TRBV9 and TRBJ2-5; D possibly corresponds to TRBD1 (6 bases). The CDR3 sequence is 15 residues long. The V gene's germline CDR1 is SGDLS and CDR2 YYNGEE. The V end lost 3 bases, the J end lost 1 base, and 13 bases lay between the germline ends. CDR3 residues: CASSAYRAIQETQYF. The CDR3 DNA sequence: TGTGCCAGCAGCGCGTACAGGGCCATCCAAGAGACCCAGTACTTC. Using reference TRBV9 and TRBJ2-5 for the parts outside the CDR3, the full variable domain is DSGVTQTPKHLITATGQRVTLRCSPRSGDLSVYWYQQSLDQGLQFLIQYYNGEERAKGNILERFSAQQFPDLHSELNLSSLELGDSALYFCASSAYRAIQETQYFGPGTRLLVL.

This clonotype was seen a few times. The chain combines TRBV10-3 with TRBJ2-1; 13 positions match TRBD2. Looked up from germline, CDR1 is ENHRY and CDR2 is SYGVKD. The CDR3 sequence is 14 residues long. Trimming removed 6 bases from V and 5 bases from J; junction bases left unmatched: 1. CDR3 sequence (DNA): TGTGCCATCAGAGGGACTAGCGGGGACAATGAGCAGTTCTTC. The encoded protein is CAIRGTSGDNEQFF.

This clonotype was seen only a few times. The rearrangement joins TRBV29-1 to TRBJ2-3; no clear D gene. Trimming removed 3 bases from V and 0 bases from J, with 13 bases in between. This CDR3 has 15 amino acids. The germline V gene encodes CDR1 SQVTM and CDR2 ANQGSEA. For the CDR3, the DNA is TGCAGCGTTGAGTTTTATGAAAAGAGCACAGATACGCAGTATTTT. This gives the protein CSVEFYEKSTDTQYF.

This clonotype was counted many times. This chain uses TRBV7-2 with TRBJ2-2; 9 bases are a match to TRBD1. After removal of 7 bases from V and 8 bases from J, the junction contained 17 bases not matched to a gene. The V gene's germline CDR1 is SGHTA and CDR2 FQGNSA. The CDR3 spans 17 residues. CDR3 amino acids: CASTSRDTGGIMGELFF. Written as DNA, the CDR3 is TGTGCCAGCACATCGAGAGATACAGGGGGCATTATGGGGGAGCTGTTTTTT.

The chain links TRBV14 to TRBJ2-4; 10 bases align to TRBD1. With 4 bases clipped from V and 7 bases from J, the junction kept 10 bases outside the gene matches. The germline V gene encodes CDR1 SGHDN and CDR2 FVKESK. The CDR3 has 16 amino acids. CDR3 sequence: CASSPPPGTGDNIQYF. The CDR3 nucleotides read TGTGCCAGCAGCCCGCCACCCGGGACAGGGGACAACATTCAGTACTTC.

This clonotype was detected ten times or more. The chain employs TRBV7-2 and TRBJ1-5; unclear D gene. Germline lookup yields CDR1 SGHTA and CDR2 FQGNSA. V was shortened by 4 bases and J by 3 bases, with 10 bases between the two germline ends. The CDR3 runs 14 residues. The CDR3 DNA reads TGTGCCAGCAGCTCGCTGGTATTCAATCAGCCCCAGCATTTT. It encodes CASSSLVFNQPQHF.

This clonotype was counted at least ten times. The chain is built from TRBV5-1 and TRBJ2-1; no clear D gene. Trimming removed 0 bases from V and 8 bases from J, with 6 bases in between. In germline, CDR1 is SGHRS, CDR2 YFSETQ. CDR3 size: 12 residues. This CDR3 is CASSLAGHEQFF. CDR3 nucleotides: TGCGCCAGCAGCTTGGCCGGGCATGAGCAGTTCTTC.

This clonotype was recorded at least ten times. The chain carries TRBV29-1 and TRBJ1-2; D unclear. The ends were cut back, 0 bases at V and 4 bases at J, with 6 bases in the middle. The CDR3 spans 12 residues. Germline loops: CDR1 SQVTM, CDR2 ANQGSEA. CDR3 residues: CSVEDPAYGYTF. Here the CDR3 DNA reads TGCAGCGTTGAAGACCCGGCCTATGGCTACACCTTC.

The chain combines TRBV29-1 with TRBJ1-2; tentative D call: TRBD1 (5 bases). The CDR3 loop spans 13 amino acids. CDR1 SQVTM and CDR2 ANQGSEA come from the germline V gene. V was shortened by 4 bases and J by 2 bases, with 11 bases between the two germline ends. CDR3 sequence reads: CSVGAAGNYGYTF. The CDR3 bases are TGCAGCGTTGGAGCGGCAGGGAACTATGGCTACACCTTC.

The sample holds many counts of this clonotype. The chain combines TRBV7-2 with TRBJ1-1; D uncertain. CDR1 and CDR2 from the germline V gene are SGHTA and FQGNSA. This CDR3 has 11 residues. Trimming left V 10 bases short and J 6 bases short, with 12 bases between. The CDR3 here is CATTRGPEAFF. In DNA, the CDR3 is TGTGCCACCACTCGTGGGCCTGAAGCTTTCTTT.

V usage is TRBV29-1 and J usage is TRBJ1-1, with D uncertain. The CDR3 contains 15 residues. V was cut by 6 bases and J by 1 base, with 18 bases left in between. Per germline, CDR1 SQVTM and CDR2 ANQGSEA. The CDR3 bases are TGCAGCGTGGGAGGTGGGCTCACCAAGAACACTGAAGCTTTCTTT. This gives the protein CSVGGGLTKNTEAFF.

This clonotype was counted many times. The chain links TRBV6-1 to TRBJ1-6; D gene unclear. The length of the CDR3 is 13 residues. Germline CDR1 and CDR2: MNHNS and SASEGT. V dropped 6 bases and J dropped 10 bases, with 13 bases sitting between them. CDR3 loop: CASSRGGGSPLHF. The CDR3 coding sequence is TGTGCCAGCAGCCGCGGAGGAGGATCACCCCTCCACTTT.

This clonotype was seen many times. The chain is built from TRBV12-3 or TRBV12-4 and TRBJ2-1, with TRBD1 matching 7 bases. V was clipped by 1 base and J by 1 base; unmatched bases: 7. The CDR3 runs to 17 residues. The CDR3 loop is CASSLGQGRKSYNEQFF. CDR3 bases: TGTGCCAGCAGTTTAGGACAGGGAAGGAAATCCTACAATGAGCAGTTCTTC.

The chain couples TRBV7-9 to TRBJ2-7, with 10 bases that match TRBD1. CDR1 is SEHNR, CDR2 FQNEAQ, per germline (reference sequence). There are 16 residues in the CDR3. V lost 4 bases, J lost 4 bases, and 10 bases stayed unmatched. The CDR3 DNA is TGTGCCAGCAGCTCCCCCTTCGGACAGGGGGGGTACGAGCAGTACTTC. It yields the protein CASSSPFGQGGYEQYF.

This clonotype was counted a few times. The rearrangement uses TRBV20-1 and TRBJ2-4; the D is unclear. The V end was cut by 2 bases, the J end by 0 bases, with 8 bases between. The CDR3 sequence is 14 residues long. The germline CDR1 and CDR2 sequences are DFQATT and SNEGSKA (reference sequence). CDR3 protein: CSARQDLAKNIQYF. The DNA for the CDR3 is TGCAGTGCTAGACAGGATCTAGCCAAAAACATTCAGTACTTC.

The V gene is TRBV19, the J gene TRBJ2-3; D is unclear. Trimming left V 4 bases short and J 4 bases short, with 9 bases between. In germline, CDR1 is LNHDA, CDR2 SQIVND (reference sequence). CDR3 length: 13 amino acids. The CDR3, as DNA: TGTGCCAGTAGTAAGGCAGGCGCAGATACGCAGTATTTT. Encoded protein: CASSKAGADTQYF.

The chain carries TRBV20-1 and TRBJ2-5; no reliable D call. CDR3 length: 13 residues. CDR1 and CDR2 (germline): DFQATT, SNEGSKA (reference sequence). V dropped 2 bases and J dropped 5 bases, with 12 bases sitting between them. The CDR3, as DNA: TGCAGTGCTAGATCTTCTCCGTTGGAGACCCAGTACTTC. Translation gives CSARSSPLETQYF.

This clonotype was observed a few times. The V call is TRBV2, the J call TRBJ2-1, with D perhaps matching TRBD2 (6 bases). Germline V gene lookup returns CDR1 SNHLY and CDR2 FYNNEI. The CDR3 contains 14 residues. Trimming stripped 5 bases from V and 9 bases from J, with 17 bases between. CDR3 sequence: CASSSGLSWGEQFF. Here the CDR3 DNA reads TGTGCCAGCAGTTCGGGACTTTCATGGGGTGAGCAGTTCTTC.

This clonotype was counted only a few times. This sequence joins TRBV28 and TRBJ1-5; D is perhaps TRBD1 (5 bases). Deletions cut 5 bases from V and 0 bases from J, with 11 bases between. There are 15 residues in the CDR3. The germline V gene has CDR1 MDHEN and CDR2 SYDVKM. CDR3 amino acids: CASSQGVTSNQPQHF. CDR3 bases: TGTGCCAGCAGTCAGGGCGTAACTAGCAATCAGCCCCAGCATTTT.

Many counts were recorded for this clonotype. The chain combines TRBV5-1 with TRBJ2-5; TRBD1 is a possible D gene (5 bases). This CDR3 has 14 amino acids. V was shortened by 0 bases and J by 7 bases, with 13 bases between the two germline ends. Germline values: CDR1 SGHRS, CDR2 YFSETQ. The CDR3 loop reads CASSLDGQGVTQYF. CDR3 bases: TGCGCCAGCAGCTTGGACGGACAAGGGGTGACCCAGTACTTC.

This clonotype was observed at least ten times. J is TRBJ2-1 and V is TRBV6-2 or TRBV6-3, with TRBD2 identical over 7 bases. The germline gives CDR1 MNHEY, CDR2 SVGEGT. This CDR3 has 14 residues. The J segment lost 6 bases and the V segment lost 7 bases, leaving 9 bases of the junction unmatched. In DNA form, the CDR3 reads TGTGCCAGCACCCTAAGCGGGGCAGCCAATGAGCAGTTCTTC. This codes for CASTLSGAANEQFF.

This clonotype was counted ten times or more. The V and J genes are TRBV11-2 and TRBJ1-6; the D gene is possibly TRBD1 (5 bases). From germline, CDR1 is SGHAT and CDR2 FQNNGV. The CDR3 is 12 residues long. V lost 11 bases and J lost 13, with 18 bases in between. CDR3 sequence reads: CASDSDWGPLHF. In nucleotides, the CDR3 is TGTGCCTCCGACTCCGATTGGGGCCCCCTCCACTTT. Full variable domain (rest looked up from reference TRBV11-2 and TRBJ1-6): EAGVAQSPRYKIIEKRQSVAFWCNPISGHATLYWYQQILGQGPKLLIQFQNNGVVDDSQLPKDRFSAERLKGVDSTLKIQPAKLEDSAVYLCASDSDWGPLHFGNGTRLTVT.

This clonotype appeared a few times. The chain joins TRBV3-1 to TRBJ1-1, with no clear D. Germline CDR1 LGHDT, CDR2 YNNKEL (reference sequence). The CDR3 spans 12 residues. V shed 1 base and J shed 6 bases, with 6 bases lying between them. The CDR3 bases are TGTGCCAGCAGCCAAGTTTCTTCTGAAGCTTTCTTT. It codes for CASSQVSSEAFF. The full variable domain, completed using reference TRBV3-1 and TRBJ1-1, is DTAVSQTPKYLVTQMGNDKSIKCEQNLGHDTMYWYKQDSKKFLKIMFSYNNKELIINETVPNRFSPKSPDKAHLNLHINSLELGDSAVYFCASSQVSSEAFFGQGTRLTVV.

This clonotype was counted ten times or more. V gene TRBV11-2 combines with J gene TRBJ2-5, with 13 bases matching TRBD2. This CDR3 has 15 amino acids. Germline V gene sequence: CDR1 SGHAT, CDR2 FQNNGV. Germline trimming cut 5 bases from V and 4 bases from J; bases unmatched to any gene: 4. The DNA of the CDR3 is TGTGCCAGCAGCCCTCGGACTAGCGGGGGAGAGACCCAGTACTTC. Its translation is CASSPRTSGGETQYF.

In its sample, this clonotype was seen a few times. V is TRBV27 and J is TRBJ1-4; no reliable D call. There are 14 residues in the CDR3. V shed 10 bases and J shed 5 bases, with 17 bases lying between them. Germline-derived CDR1 and CDR2 are MNHEY and SMNVEV (reference sequence). CDR3 in amino acids: CATSSQQSNEKLFF. The CDR3 coding sequence is TGTGCCACCTCCTCTCAACAATCCAATGAAAAACTGTTTTTT.

This clonotype appeared many times. V usage is TRBV19 and J usage is TRBJ2-1, with 7 nucleotides matching TRBD2. Germline V lookup: CDR1 LNHDA, CDR2 SQIVND (reference sequence). The trim removed 5 bases at V and 7 bases at J, leaving 14 bases unmatched. The CDR3 extends over 16 amino acids. CDR3 protein: CASSDQGGLDGNEQFF. The CDR3 nucleotides are TGTGCCAGTAGTGACCAAGGAGGACTAGATGGGAATGAGCAGTTCTTC. The full variable domain, its missing parts supplied by reference TRBV19 and TRBJ2-1, is DGGITQSPKYLFRKEGQNVTLSCEQNLNHDAMYWYRQDPGQGLRLIYYSQIVNDFQKGDIAEGYSVSREKKESFPLTVTSAQKNPTAFYLCASSDQGGLDGNEQFFGPGTRLTVL.

This clonotype was detected only a few times. CDR3 DNA: TGCAGTGCTAGAGATTCGAGGAGGGATAAAAACATTCAGTACTTC. Translation: CSARDSRRDKNIQYF. The rearrangement links TRBV20-1 to TRBJ2-4; possibly TRBD2 for D (6 bases). Germline values: CDR1 DFQATT, CDR2 SNEGSKA (reference sequence). The CDR3 runs 15 residues. The V gene lost 0 bases and the J gene lost 4 bases, with 13 bases spanning the gap.